The 29 T cell receptor beta chains below come from one sample, sequenced in a study of blood T cell repertoires in COVID-19. Libraries were prepared by immunoSEQ multiplex PCR; TCRdb keeps only in-frame clonotypes and omits some of them. The table records approximately 170,000 clones, less than 90% of them present only once. Source material: peripheral blood. Receptors originate from a woman between 65 and 79 years old with COVID-19, enrolled during active disease.

The table lists this clone with a few counts. This chain uses TRBV30 with TRBJ1-6; D perhaps matches TRBD1 (5 bases). The CDR3 length is 13 residues. CDR1 GTSNPN and CDR2 SVGIG come from the germline V gene (reference sequence). Trimming took 2 bases from V and 6 from J, leaving 8 bases between them. The CDR3 is CAWSPGGNSPLHF. For the CDR3, the DNA is TGTGCCTGGAGTCCCGGGGGTAATTCACCCCTCCACTTT.

The V call is TRBV7-2, the J call TRBJ1-2, with a possible D match to TRBD1 (6 bases). Germline-derived CDR1 and CDR2 are SGHTA and FQGNSA. V lost 2 bases to trimming and J lost 6 bases, with 22 bases between them. The CDR3 covers 17 residues. CDR3 region: CASSLNRGAIGGDGYTF. The CDR3 DNA sequence: TGTGCCAGCAGCTTAAACCGGGGGGCGATTGGAGGAGATGGCTACACCTTC.

This clone has only a few counts. The chain recombines TRBV5-1 with TRBJ2-7, with a possible D match to TRBD2 (6 bases). This CDR3 region has 16 residues. Germline V CDR1 and CDR2: SGHRS, YFSETQ. Trimming removed 4 bases at V and 2 bases at J, with 19 bases between. The CDR3 DNA is TGCGCCAGCAGCCCCGATGCGAGGGGCGGGACCTACGAGCAGTACTTC. It encodes CASSPDARGGTYEQYF.

This clone has a single count. This chain connects TRBV30 to TRBJ1-3; no definite D call. This CDR3 region has 14 residues. CDR1 is GTSNPN, CDR2 SVGIG, per germline (reference sequence). Between the trimmed V and J ends, which lost 2 bases and 1 base, there was a span of 9 bases. CDR3 coding DNA: TGTGCCTGGAGTCTCGGGAATTCTGGAAACACCATATATTTT. It is translated as CAWSLGNSGNTIYF.

The rearrangement joins TRBV12-3 or TRBV12-4 to TRBJ1-2; no firm D call. The CDR3 spans 12 residues. V was shortened by 4 bases and J by 11 bases, with 14 bases between the two germline ends. The CDR3 sequence: CASSSVDREYTF. CDR3 sequence (DNA): TGTGCCAGCAGTTCGGTCGATCGGGAGTACACCTTC.

The V gene is TRBV7-3, the J gene TRBJ1-1; D not resolved. The CDR3 has 13 amino acids. Germline values: CDR1 SGHTA, CDR2 FQGTGA. Trimming took 5 bases from V and 10 from J, leaving 17 bases between them. The CDR3: CASSLEKGGRAFF. In DNA form, the CDR3 reads TGTGCCAGCAGCCTCGAGAAGGGTGGGAGAGCTTTCTTT.

Only one count was recorded for this clone. The CDR3, as DNA: TGTGCCAGCAGCAAAGCCCGGGACAGGGCGGGGGAGCAGTACTTC. Translating it yields CASSKARDRAGEQYF. The chain joins TRBV21-1 to TRBJ2-7; the table's D call, TRBD1, was not checked against the DNA. TRBV21-1 is described as a pseudogene. The CDR3 consists of 15 residues.

This chain uses TRBV28 with TRBJ1-2; no clear D. V shed 5 bases and J shed 8 bases, with 15 bases lying between them. The CDR3 spans 13 residues. Germline V gene data show CDR1 as MDHEN and CDR2 as SYDVKM. DNA of the CDR3: TGTGCCAGCAGTCGAGGCGGCGGCGGCGGCTACACCTTC. Amino acid sequence: CASSRGGGGGYTF.

The chain uses TRBV2 and TRBJ1-1, with D maybe TRBD1 (5 bases). Germline CDR1 reads SNHLY; CDR2 reads FYNNEI. There are 19 residues in the CDR3. V lost 6 bases, J lost 1 base, and 27 bases lay in between. For the CDR3, the DNA is TGTGCCAGCAGGGGCCTGTGGGATGGGTTCGGACAAGCGAACACTGAAGCTTTCTTT. It encodes CASRGLWDGFGQANTEAFF.

The chain joins TRBV2 to TRBJ1-2, with a possible D match to TRBD1 (5 bases). The ends were cut back, 3 bases at V and 1 base at J, with 12 bases in the middle. The CDR3 covers 15 residues. The V gene's germline CDR1 is SNHLY and CDR2 FYNNEI. The CDR3 DNA reads as TGTGCCAGCAGTGAGAGCGTAGGGGTTAACTATGGCTACACCTTC. Amino acid sequence: CASSESVGVNYGYTF.

This chain uses TRBV6-5 with TRBJ2-2; 7 nucleotides agree with TRBD1. In germline, CDR1 is MNHEY, CDR2 SVGAGI. The CDR3 sequence is 13 residues long. The ends lost 6 bases at V and 5 bases at J; junction bases unmatched: 3. The CDR3 region has the DNA TGTGCCAGCAGGGGACAGCAGACCGGGGAGCTGTTTTTT. Amino acids: CASRGQQTGELFF.

V usage is TRBV30 and J usage is TRBJ1-1; D might be TRBD1 (6 bases). The CDR3 has 15 residues. V was trimmed by 0 bases and J by 0 bases, leaving 11 bases between them. Looked up from germline, CDR1 is GTSNPN and CDR2 is SVGIG (reference sequence). CDR3 protein: CAWSVRGGLNTEAFF. The CDR3 bases are TGTGCCTGGAGTGTACGAGGGGGTTTGAACACTGAAGCTTTCTTT.

This chain joins TRBV6-1 and TRBJ2-7; 8 nucleotides line up with TRBD2. Losses at the gene ends were 0 bases for V and 0 bases for J; bases not matched to a gene: 16. CDR1 is MNHNS and CDR2 is SASEGT in the germline V gene. The CDR3 runs 20 residues. The CDR3 is CASSEAIGAGVFPVSYEQYF. The CDR3 DNA sequence: TGTGCCAGCAGTGAAGCTATCGGAGCGGGAGTCTTTCCTGTCTCCTACGAGCAGTACTTC.

The gene calls are TRBV7-2 and TRBJ1-5; D uncertain. Germline V gene sequence: CDR1 SGHTA, CDR2 FQGNSA. The CDR3 spans 15 residues. Trimming shortened V by 2 bases and J by 0 bases, and 8 bases separated the two germline ends. The CDR3 bases are TGTGCCAGCAGCTTATACCCAGATAGCAATCAGCCCCAGCATTTT. Protein: CASSLYPDSNQPQHF.

In this sample, this clone turned up once. Germline is not matched at one junction end, which may reflect a read error. Written as DNA, the CDR3 is TGTGCCAGCAACCAAGGGGGGGGGCGAGGCAGCTATGGCTACACCTTC. Protein: CASNQGGGRGSYGYTF. The chain uses TRBV3-1 (or the pseudogene TRBV3-2) and TRBJ1-2; the D gene is possibly TRBD1 (6 bases). CDR3 length: 16 residues. Germline V CDR1 and CDR2: LGHDT, YNNKEL (reference sequence).

The chain combines TRBV7-2 with TRBJ1-6; unclear D gene. V was pared by 1 base and J by 0 bases, with 13 bases between. The CDR3 runs 18 residues. Germline V gives CDR1 SGHTA, CDR2 FQGNSA. The DNA for the CDR3 is TGTGCCAGCAGCTTAGTGGCGACAACGAGCTCCTATAATTCACCCCTCCACTTT. Amino acids: CASSLVATTSSYNSPLHF.

The rearrangement links TRBV5-1 to TRBJ2-7; the match to TRBD1 covers 10 bases. V lost 6 bases, J lost 3 bases, and 6 bases stayed unmatched. This CDR3 has 14 residues. Germline V CDR1 and CDR2: SGHRS, YFSETQ. CDR3 in DNA: TGCGCCAGCAATATGGGGACAGGGGTCTACGAGCAGTACTTC. Protein product: CASNMGTGVYEQYF.

The chain couples TRBV11-3 to TRBJ2-4; 12 positions match TRBD2. V trimming: 8 bases; J trimming: 8 bases; junction bases outside the gene matches: 7. CDR1 and CDR2 from the germline V gene are SGHNT and YENEEA. The CDR3 extends over 14 amino acids. CDR3 residues: CASGQTSGRDIQYF. The CDR3 nucleotides read TGTGCCAGCGGCCAGACTAGCGGGAGAGACATTCAGTACTTC.

Only one count was recorded for this clone. The chain uses TRBV18 and TRBJ1-1; D unresolved. Germline V gives CDR1 KGHSH, CDR2 LQKENI. V was trimmed by 2 bases and J by 5 bases, leaving 9 bases between them. CDR3 length: 13 amino acids. The CDR3 sequence is CASSPFIETEAFF. CDR3 nucleotide sequence: TGTGCCAGCTCACCATTTATAGAGACTGAAGCTTTCTTT.

The chain couples TRBV5-1 to TRBJ2-1; D may be TRBD1 (5 bases). V gave up 0 bases and J gave up 2 bases, with 6 bases separating them. Germline V lookup: CDR1 SGHRS, CDR2 YFSETQ. The CDR3 contains 14 residues. The DNA for the CDR3 is TGCGCCAGCAGCTTGGCCAGGGCCTACAATGAGCAGTTCTTC. This sequence encodes CASSLARAYNEQFF.

This chain joins TRBV15 and TRBJ2-1; D is perhaps TRBD2 (5 bases). The V gene lost 1 base and the J gene lost 7 bases, with 8 bases spanning the gap. The CDR3 runs to 13 residues. Looked up from germline, CDR1 is LNHNV and CDR2 is YYDKDF (reference sequence). CDR3 loop: CATSRVPGNEQFF. CDR3 DNA sequence: TGTGCCACCAGCAGAGTTCCGGGGAATGAGCAGTTCTTC.

With respect to this clone: The same CDR3 also results from other DNA sequences found in this sample. V is TRBV5-1 and J is TRBJ2-7, with D possibly TRBD1 on 6 matching bases. The ends were cut back, 2 bases at V and 3 bases at J, with 6 bases in the middle. CDR3 length equals 12 residues. Germline CDR1 is SGHRS and CDR2 is YFSETQ. The CDR3, as DNA: TGCGCCAGCAGCTTACAGGGCTACGAGCAGTACTTC. Translating gives CASSLQGYEQYF.

The chain has TRBV27 and TRBJ2-5; 8 bases are a match to TRBD2. V lost 4 bases, J lost 1 base, and 2 bases stayed unmatched. The CDR3 extends over 14 amino acids. CDR1 is MNHEY, CDR2 SMNVEV, per germline (reference sequence). CDR3 coding DNA: TGTGCCAGCAGTTGGGGGACTAGCCAAGAGACCCAGTACTTC. This gives the protein CASSWGTSQETQYF.

The J gene is TRBJ2-7, the V gene TRBV5-1, with 8 bases aligning to TRBD1. Germline loops: CDR1 SGHRS, CDR2 YFSETQ. Trimming at V came to 5 bases and at J to 6 bases, leaving 13 bases not matched to a gene. The CDR3 contains 15 residues. In nucleotides, the CDR3 is TGCGCCAGCAGTCTCGAAGGACAGGGAAGGGGCGAGCAGTACTTC. Its translation is CASSLEGQGRGEQYF.

The rearrangement joins TRBV7-7 to TRBJ2-5, with 11 bases identical to TRBD2. The CDR3 sequence is 16 residues long. Germline loops: CDR1 SSHAT, CDR2 FNYEAQ (reference sequence). The V and J ends lost 5 bases and 1 base, in that order; junction bases with no gene match: 6. The CDR3 is CASSHHSGGAQETQYF. DNA of the CDR3: TGTGCCAGCAGCCACCATAGCGGGGGGGCCCAAGAGACCCAGTACTTC.

The chain is built from TRBV30 and TRBJ1-6; 9 nucleotides align to TRBD1. From germline, CDR1 is GTSNPN and CDR2 SVGIG (reference sequence). The CDR3 extends over 15 amino acids. Trimming at V came to 1 base and at J to 8 bases, leaving 6 bases not matched to a gene. In nucleotides, the CDR3 is TGTGCCTGGAGTGCCGGGACAGGGTCATATTCACCCCTCCACTTT. This encodes CAWSAGTGSYSPLHF. Complete variable domain (other parts from reference TRBV30 and TRBJ1-6): SQTIHQWPATLVQPVGSPLSLECTVEGTSNPNLYWYRQAAGRGLQLLFYSVGIGQISSEVPQNLSASRPQDRQFILSSKKLLLSDSGFYLCAWSAGTGSYSPLHFGNGTRLTVT.

The V call is TRBV10-3, the J call TRBJ2-2; tentatively, D is TRBD2 (5 bases). With 11 bases removed from V and 12 bases from J, the gap between germline ends came to 22 bases. The germline V gene has CDR1 ENHRY and CDR2 SYGVKD. This CDR3 has 13 residues. The CDR3 DNA follows: TGTGCCGCCTTGACGGACTCCCTAAGGAAGCTGTTTTTT. Translated, it gives CAALTDSLRKLFF.

CDR3 region: CASTQVGVGTEAFF. The CDR3 DNA follows: TGTGCCAGCACCCAAGTAGGGGTGGGGACTGAAGCTTTCTTT. The chain carries TRBV2 and TRBJ1-1, with D tentatively TRBD1 (5 bases). In germline, CDR1 is SNHLY, CDR2 FYNNEI. CDR3 length: 14 residues. The V end lost 7 bases, the J end lost 5 bases, and 17 bases lay between the germline ends. Full variable domain (remainder filled in from reference TRBV2 and TRBJ1-1): EPEVTQTPSHQVTQMGQEVILRCVPISNHLYFYWYRQILGQKVEFLVSFYNNEISEKSEIFDDQFSVERPDGSNFTLKIRSTKLEDSAMYFCASTQVGVGTEAFFGQGTRLTVV.

V is TRBV6-1 and J is TRBJ1-5; 7 nucleotides agree with TRBD1. Per germline, CDR1 MNHNS and CDR2 SASEGT. V was clipped by 2 bases and J by 4 bases; unmatched bases: 5. The CDR3 is 15 residues long. The CDR3 here is CASSELAGGNQPQHF. The CDR3 nucleotides are TGTGCCAGCAGTGAACTCGCAGGGGGGAATCAGCCCCAGCATTTT.